This T cell receptor (beta chain) was documented in a study of CD8+CD57+ T cells in acquired aplastic anemia. Overall study: Quantities of DNA derived from sorted CD4+ and CD8+ cells averaged around 3.2 ug. Among healthy donors, CD4+ cells averaged roughly 11 million reads.

TCR beta VDJ and CDR3 profiles were obtained from a genomic DNA template. TCRdb reprocessed the reads via MiXCR and lists one record per CDR3 protein. This sample yields 400,000 to 450,000 distinct CDR3 sequences, of which approximately 70% are seen a single time; approximately 3.9% belongs to the top ten. This clonotype has ten or more counts. Its antigen is still unknown. Overall study results and limits: It was found that some 31 CD8+ CDR3 sequences were shared between patients and controls.

The CDR3 contains 17 residues. CDR1 and CDR2 (germline): SGHTA, FQGNSA. The ends were cut back, 5 bases at V and 0 bases at J, with 19 bases in the middle. The clonotype comes from a human donor in good health, serving as a control. V usage is TRBV7-2 and J usage is TRBJ1-1; D is perhaps TRBD1 (5 bases). The specimen was sorted CD4+, CD8+, or CD8+CD57+ T cells (not recorded which) from PBMCs. The CDR3 here is CASSEGPPGVMNTEAFF. As DNA, the CDR3 is TGTGCCAGCAGCGAAGGACCGCCGGGGGTTATGAACACTGAAGCTTTCTTT.